The entry below describes one TCR beta chain. RNA transcripts yielded amplified TCR beta CDR3 regions. When the TCR CDR3 underwent first-round RT-PCR, the HTBI primer set was used. TCRdb redid the calling of the multiplex PCR reads with MiXCR, one entry per CDR3 protein. The sample consists of 95,000 to 110,000 distinct CDR3 sequences, 47% of them appearing once. From germline, CDR1 is DFQATT and CDR2 SNEGSKA (reference sequence). This CDR3 region has 12 residues. The data belong to a study of T cells in Graves' hyperthyroidism and ophthalmopathy. The origin of this receptor is a man in his forties or fifties with Graves' hyperthyroidism. The genes are TRBV20-1 and TRBJ1-2; D gene ambiguous. Sequenced input: blood. CDR3 DNA: TGCAGCGCCCTGACGAAGCAAACCCCCTACACCTTC. It is translated as CSALTKQTPYTF.